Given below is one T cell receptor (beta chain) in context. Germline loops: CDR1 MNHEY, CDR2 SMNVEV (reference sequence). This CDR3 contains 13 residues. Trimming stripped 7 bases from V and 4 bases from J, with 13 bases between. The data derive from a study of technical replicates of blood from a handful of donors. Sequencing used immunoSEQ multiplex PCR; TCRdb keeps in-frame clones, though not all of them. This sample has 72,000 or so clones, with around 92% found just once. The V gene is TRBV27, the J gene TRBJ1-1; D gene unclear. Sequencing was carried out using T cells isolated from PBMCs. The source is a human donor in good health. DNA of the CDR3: TGTGCCAGCATAAGCGCCGTTTTCACTGAAGCTTTCTTT. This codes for CASISAVFTEAFF.